This T cell receptor (beta chain) was captured in a study of somatic mutations in cytotoxic T cells in rheumatoid arthritis. There are 14 residues in the CDR3. The ends were cut back, 6 bases at V and 0 bases at J, with 10 bases in the middle. Germline V gene lookup returns CDR1 MDHEN and CDR2 SYDVKM. This table comes from immunoSEQ multiplex PCR, and its TCRdb copy is limited to in-frame clones, with some not included. The sample lists about 16,000 clones, approximately 80% occurring once. The clonotype was recovered from an adult with rheumatoid arthritis. Sequencing was carried out using CD8+ T cells sorted from blood. The chain couples TRBV28 to TRBJ2-3; D is possibly TRBD1 (6 bases). CDR3 nucleotides: TGTGCCAGCAGCCCCAGGGGTAGCACAGATACGCAGTATTTT. It specifies CASSPRGSTDTQYF. Drawing the rest from reference TRBV28 and TRBJ2-3, the complete variable domain is DVKVTQSSRYLVKRTGEKVFLECVQDMDHENMFWYRQDPGLGLRLIYFSYDVKMKEKGDIPEGYSVSREKKERFSLILESASTNQTSMYLCASSPRGSTDTQYFGPGTRLTVL.